This T cell receptor beta chain was documented in a study of regulatory T cells in long-lasting Graves disease. General observations from the study: Fewer public clonotypes were shared by new patients (approximately 1,000) than by persistent patients (about 2,500).

The table lists this clonotype with a few counts. The target antigen is unknown. Arm-PCR of CDR3 regions with iRepertoire HTBI primers generated TCR beta libraries. TCRdb reprocessed the multiplex PCR reads via MiXCR and lists one record per CDR3 protein. The sample consists of approximately 440,000 distinct CDR3 sequences, 20% to 30% of them appearing once. As to time point: persistent/refractory GD, antithyroid drugs over 5 years with positive TRAb. PBMCs provided the RNA from which the TCR library was made. The source of the patients was an endocrinology department in Xi'an, China. The EDTA tubes were filled with 7.5 to 9 milliliters of drawn peripheral blood. The source is a female donor with Graves disease. The sample was peripheral blood mononuclear cells (PBMCs), taken when the disease was refractory, from a patient treated with antithyroid drugs.

DNA for the CDR3: TGTGCCACCGCTACACGGGGGACTCGAGAGACCCAGTACTTC. It yields the protein CATATRGTRETQYF. The rearrangement links TRBV24-1 to TRBJ2-5; D is possibly TRBD2 (6 bases). CDR3 size: 14 residues. Germline CDR1 is KGHDR and CDR2 is SFDVKD. Trimming shortened V by 9 bases and J by 4 bases, and 17 bases separated the two germline ends.